The clone carrying this T cell receptor beta chain was picked up a small number of times. J lost 4 bases, V lost 6 bases, and 11 bases had no gene match. Germline CDR1 reads MNHNS; CDR2 reads SASEGT. The CDR3 extends over 16 amino acids. TCRdb analysed the RT-PCR reads with MiXCR anew, one entry per CDR3 protein. The repertoire holds roughly 500,000 distinct CDR3 sequences, with approximately 20% as singletons. This sample is drawn from a study of response to subunit inactivated influenza vaccine. The same sample was also studied in work on T cells expressing NK-cell markers. This second study notes: The authors generated TCR beta cDNA through 5'RACE template switching with UMIs. HCMV specificity was not established for the expanded NKG2C+ T cell clones.

This TCR was sampled from a man aged 45 to 65 who received an inactivated influenza vaccine. Material: CD4+ T cells sorted from PBMCs, obtained 11 to 12 days after vaccination. The V gene is TRBV6-1, the J gene TRBJ2-7; 11 bases are a match to TRBD2. The CDR3 bases are TGTGCCAGCAGACGAACGGGACTAGCGGCTAAATACGAGCAGTACTTC. This encodes CASRRTGLAAKYEQYF.